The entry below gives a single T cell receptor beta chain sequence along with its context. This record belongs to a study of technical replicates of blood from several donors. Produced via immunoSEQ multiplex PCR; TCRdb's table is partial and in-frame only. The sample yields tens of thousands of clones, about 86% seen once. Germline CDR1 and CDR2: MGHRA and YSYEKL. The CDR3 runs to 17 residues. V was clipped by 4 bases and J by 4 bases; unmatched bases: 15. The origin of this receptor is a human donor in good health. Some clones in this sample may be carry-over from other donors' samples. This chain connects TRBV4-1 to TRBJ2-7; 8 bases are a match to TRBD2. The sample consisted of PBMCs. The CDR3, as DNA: TGCGCCAGCAGCCTCACACCGGGACTAGAGATCTCGTACGAGCAGTACTTC. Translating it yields CASSLTPGLEISYEQYF.